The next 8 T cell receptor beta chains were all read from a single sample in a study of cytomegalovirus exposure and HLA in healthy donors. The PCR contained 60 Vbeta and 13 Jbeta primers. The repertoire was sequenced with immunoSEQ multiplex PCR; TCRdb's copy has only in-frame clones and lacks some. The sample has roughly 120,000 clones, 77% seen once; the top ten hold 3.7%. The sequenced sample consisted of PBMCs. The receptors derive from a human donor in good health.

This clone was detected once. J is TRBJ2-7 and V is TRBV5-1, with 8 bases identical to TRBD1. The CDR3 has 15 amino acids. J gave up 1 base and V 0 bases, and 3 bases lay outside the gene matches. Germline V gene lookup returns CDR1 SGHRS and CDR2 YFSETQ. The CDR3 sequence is CASSLDGQGSYEQYF. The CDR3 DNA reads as TGCGCCAGCAGCTTGGATGGACAGGGATCCTACGAGCAGTACTTC.

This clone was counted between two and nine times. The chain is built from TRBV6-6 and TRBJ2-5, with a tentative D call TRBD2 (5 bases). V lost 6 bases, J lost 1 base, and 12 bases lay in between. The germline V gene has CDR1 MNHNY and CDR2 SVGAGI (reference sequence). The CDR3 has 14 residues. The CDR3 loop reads CASSLGILQETQYF. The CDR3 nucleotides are TGTGCCAGCAGCCTCGGGATTCTCCAAGAGACCCAGTACTTC.

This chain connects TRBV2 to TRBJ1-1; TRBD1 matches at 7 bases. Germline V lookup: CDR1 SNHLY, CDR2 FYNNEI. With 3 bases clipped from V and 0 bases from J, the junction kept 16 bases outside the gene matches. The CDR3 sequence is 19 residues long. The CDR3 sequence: CASSERSGRDSSMNTEAFF. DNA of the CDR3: TGTGCCAGCAGTGAGAGGTCGGGCCGGGACAGTTCCATGAACACTGAAGCTTTCTTT.

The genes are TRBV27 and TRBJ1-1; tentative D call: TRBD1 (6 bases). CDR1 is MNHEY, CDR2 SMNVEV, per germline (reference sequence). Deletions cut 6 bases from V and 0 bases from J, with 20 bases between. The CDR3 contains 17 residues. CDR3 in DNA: TGTGCCAGCAGCGTCACGGTAATTGGGACATTGAACACTGAAGCTTTCTTT. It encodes CASSVTVIGTLNTEAFF.

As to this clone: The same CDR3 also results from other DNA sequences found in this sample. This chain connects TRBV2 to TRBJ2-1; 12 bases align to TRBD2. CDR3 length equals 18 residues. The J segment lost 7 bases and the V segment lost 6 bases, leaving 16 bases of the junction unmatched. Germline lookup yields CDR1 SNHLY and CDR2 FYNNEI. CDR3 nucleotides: TGTGCCAGCAGGGACGTAGGCCTAGCGGGAGGGGCTTTTAATGAGCAGTTCTTC. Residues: CASRDVGLAGGAFNEQFF.

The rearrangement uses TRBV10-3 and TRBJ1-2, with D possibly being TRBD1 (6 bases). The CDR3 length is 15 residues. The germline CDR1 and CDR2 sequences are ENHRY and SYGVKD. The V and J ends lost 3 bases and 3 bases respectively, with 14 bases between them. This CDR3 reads CAISDTGIVDYGYTF. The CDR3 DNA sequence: TGTGCCATCAGTGATACAGGGATCGTGGACTATGGCTACACCTTC.

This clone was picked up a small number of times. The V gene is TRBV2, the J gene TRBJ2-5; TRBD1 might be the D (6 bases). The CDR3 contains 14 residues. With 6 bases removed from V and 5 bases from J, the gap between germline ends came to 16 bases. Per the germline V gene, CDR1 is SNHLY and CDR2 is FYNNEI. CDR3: CASSPQGLYETQYF. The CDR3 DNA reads TGTGCCAGCAGCCCACAGGGTCTCTACGAGACCCAGTACTTC.

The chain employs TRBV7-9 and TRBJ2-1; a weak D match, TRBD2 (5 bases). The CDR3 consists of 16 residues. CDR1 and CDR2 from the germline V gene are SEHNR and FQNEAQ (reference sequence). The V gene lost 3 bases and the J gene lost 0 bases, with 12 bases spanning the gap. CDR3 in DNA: TGTGCCAGCAGCTTTCGGGCGGGTAGCTCCTACAATGAGCAGTTCTTC. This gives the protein CASSFRAGSSYNEQFF.